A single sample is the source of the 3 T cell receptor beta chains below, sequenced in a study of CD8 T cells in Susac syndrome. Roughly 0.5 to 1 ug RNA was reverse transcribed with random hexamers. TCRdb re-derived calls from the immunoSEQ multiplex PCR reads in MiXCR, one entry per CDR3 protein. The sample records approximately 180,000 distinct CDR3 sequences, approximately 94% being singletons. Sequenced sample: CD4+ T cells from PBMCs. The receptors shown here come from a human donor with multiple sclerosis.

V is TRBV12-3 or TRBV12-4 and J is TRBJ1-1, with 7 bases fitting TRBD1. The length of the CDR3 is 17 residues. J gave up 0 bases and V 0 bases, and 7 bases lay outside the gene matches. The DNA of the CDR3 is TGTGCCAGCAGTTTAGCCTCAGGGGGACCTATGAACACTGAAGCTTTCTTT. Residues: CASSLASGGPMNTEAFF.

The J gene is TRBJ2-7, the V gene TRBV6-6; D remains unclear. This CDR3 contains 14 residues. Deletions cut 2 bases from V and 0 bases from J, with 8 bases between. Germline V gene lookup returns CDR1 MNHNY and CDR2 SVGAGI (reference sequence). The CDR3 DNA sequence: TGTGCCAGCAGTTACGGGAAGGGCTCCTACGAGCAGTACTTC. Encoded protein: CASSYGKGSYEQYF.

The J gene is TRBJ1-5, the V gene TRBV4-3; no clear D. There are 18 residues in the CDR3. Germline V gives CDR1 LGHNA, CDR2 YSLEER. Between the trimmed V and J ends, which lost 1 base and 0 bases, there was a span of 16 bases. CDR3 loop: CASSQGPPRQASNQPQHF. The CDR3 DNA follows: TGCGCCAGCAGCCAAGGACCTCCGCGACAAGCTAGCAATCAGCCCCAGCATTTT.